This record covers a single TCR beta chain. Its target is not known. Germline V CDR1 and CDR2: SNHLY, FYNNEI. With 7 bases clipped from V and 6 bases from J, the junction kept 5 bases outside the gene matches. This CDR3 contains 13 residues. The data derive from a study of cytomegalovirus exposure and HLA in healthy donors. Regarding the study as a whole: Among immune exposure information, only CMV serostatus was available. The authors confirmed in vitro that three CMV-associated chains were specific for CMV antigens.

The PCR made use of 60 Vbeta and 13 Jbeta primers. Only in-frame clones appear in the TCRdb table, and some are missing; sequencing was by immunoSEQ multiplex PCR. The sample shows 100,000 to 150,000 clones, around 80% of them seen only once. The rearrangement joins TRBV2 to TRBJ2-4; 8 bases align to TRBD1. The sample was PBMCs. The sequence was obtained from a female donor in good health and CMV-seropositive. The CDR3 DNA is TGTGCCAGCACCAGGGGGCGGGGAAACATTCAGTACTTC. Encoded protein: CASTRGRGNIQYF.